Listed below are T cell receptor beta chains from one sample, sequenced in a study of Ad26.COV2.S vaccination and SARS-CoV-2 variants. This table comes from immunoSEQ multiplex PCR, and its TCRdb copy is limited to in-frame clones, with some not included. The profile covers 75,000 to 100,000 clones, with under 90% appearing a single time and approximately 15% taken by the ten largest. This sample comprised peripheral blood, obtained after recovery from COVID-19. All receptors derive from a human donor who had recovered from COVID-19. CDR3s include the opening cysteine and the closing phenylalanine or tryptophan. Fields, in order: V gene, clone size, D gene, J gene, CDR3 length, CDR3 protein, CDR3 DNA. The D gene is left open where the match is weak. A row's size may be missing; if present it is once, few, many or a size class.

V: TRBV27
size: NA
D: NA
J: TRBJ1-5
length: 13
CDR3: CASSLARNQPQHF
DNA: TGTGCCAGCTCCCTCGCTCGCAATCAGCCCCAGCATTTT

V: TRBV5-1
size: NA
D: NA
J: TRBJ1-2
length: 13
CDR3: CASSLQPNYGYTF
DNA: TGCGCCAGCAGCTTGCAGCCTAACTATGGCTACACCTTC

V: TRBV28
size: NA
D: TRBD2
J: TRBJ2-5
length: 18
CDR3: CASSFPLPRTRSQETQYF
DNA: TGTGCCAGCAGTTTCCCGTTACCTCGGACTAGATCCCAAGAGACCCAGTACTTC

V: TRBV11-2
size: few
D: NA
J: TRBJ1-6
length: 15
CDR3: CASSMTAGNNSPLHF
DNA: TGTGCCAGCAGCATGACAGCTGGAAATAATTCACCCCTCCACTTT

V: TRBV20-1
size: NA
D: NA
J: TRBJ1-3
length: 14
CDR3: CSASWGPSGNTIYF
DNA: TGCAGTGCTAGTTGGGGCCCCTCTGGAAACACCATATATTTT

V: TRBV4-3
size: NA
D: TRBD2
J: TRBJ2-1
length: 21
CDR3: CASSQEGRGSGREGSYNEQFF
DNA: TGCGCCAGCAGCCAAGAAGGTCGGGGTAGCGGGAGGGAAGGTTCCTACAATGAGCAGTTCTTC

V: TRBV3-1/TRBV3-2
size: NA
D: TRBD2
J: TRBJ2-5
length: 16
CDR3: CASSHRGGRHQETQYF
DNA: TGTGCCAGCAGCCATCGCGGCGGGAGGCACCAAGAGACCCAGTACTTC

V: TRBV19
size: NA
D: NA
J: TRBJ1-4
length: 17
CDR3: CASSMGRGQPTNEKLFF
DNA: TGTGCCAGTAGTATGGGTAGGGGTCAGCCAACTAATGAAAAACTGTTTTTT

V: TRBV5-1
size: NA
D: TRBD1
J: TRBJ1-2
length: 16
CDR3: CASSLALRTGESGYTF
DNA: TGCGCCAGCAGCTTGGCCCTCCGGACAGGGGAATCGGGCTACACCTTC

V: TRBV5-6
size: once
D: NA
J: TRBJ2-2
length: 14
CDR3: CASSLNRLTGELFF
DNA: TGTGCCAGCAGCTTGAACAGACTCACCGGGGAGCTGTTTTTT